Shown below are 3 T cell receptor beta chains from a single sample sequenced in a study of blood T cell repertoires in COVID-19. Clones were read by immunoSEQ multiplex PCR, and TCRdb kept only the in-frame ones, dropping some. The sample comprises about 20,000 clones, just over 85% of which are singletons, and 3.8% rests with the top ten. The specimen was peripheral blood. The receptors derive from a man aged 50-60 years with active COVID-19.

This chain connects TRBV5-4 to TRBJ1-5; D remains ambiguous. V lost 1 base and J lost 6, with 11 bases in between. CDR3 size: 14 residues. Germline V lookup: CDR1 SGHNT, CDR2 YYREEE (reference sequence). This CDR3 reads CASSLRGSGQPQHF. The DNA for the CDR3 is TGTGCCAGCAGCTTGAGAGGATCTGGTCAGCCCCAGCATTTT.

This sequence joins TRBV13 and TRBJ2-3; 13 bases align to TRBD2. V gave up 5 bases and J gave up 8 bases; unmatched junction bases: 13. CDR1 is PRHDT, CDR2 FYEKMQ, per germline (reference sequence). The CDR3 covers 17 residues. CDR3 sequence (DNA): TGTGCCAGCAGCCCCTTTACTAGCGGGGGGGCCGGAGGTACGCAGTATTTT. Its translation: CASSPFTSGGAGGTQYF.

This clone appeared a few times. V usage is TRBV14 and J usage is TRBJ1-5; maybe TRBD1 (5 bases). V was trimmed by 1 base and J by 0 bases, leaving 10 bases between them. Germline V gene sequence: CDR1 SGHDN, CDR2 FVKESK. The CDR3 covers 16 residues. CDR3 nucleotide sequence: TGTGCCAGCAGCCAAGCCCGGGGGTATAGCAATCAGCCCCAGCATTTT. This translates into CASSQARGYSNQPQHF.